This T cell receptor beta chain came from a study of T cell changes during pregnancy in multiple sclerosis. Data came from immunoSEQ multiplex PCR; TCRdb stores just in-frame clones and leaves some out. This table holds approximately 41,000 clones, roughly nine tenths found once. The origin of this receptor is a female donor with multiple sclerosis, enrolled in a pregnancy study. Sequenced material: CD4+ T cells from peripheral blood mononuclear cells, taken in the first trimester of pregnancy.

The CDR3 DNA follows: TGTGCCATCAGTGAGTCGGCGCAGGGTCCTTCCCGCTCTGGAAACACCATATATTTT. Residues: CAISESAQGPSRSGNTIYF. The chain combines TRBV10-3 with TRBJ1-3; D perhaps matches TRBD1 (5 bases). This CDR3 is 19 amino acids long. From germline, CDR1 is ENHRY and CDR2 SYGVKD. The V end lost 0 bases, the J end lost 0 bases, and 18 bases lay between the germline ends.